This TCR beta chain was recovered during a study of cytomegalovirus exposure and HLA in healthy donors. Study-wide points: Later work associated roughly 17,000 TCR beta sequences with HLA alleles at 0.05 false discovery rate. In all likelihood, a cluster of highly shared sequence variants was a sequencing artifact.

Comments on this clone: The antigen remains unidentified.

The donors gave bone marrow, and they were healthy. Use of 60 Vbeta and 13 Jbeta primers characterized the PCR. The assay was immunoSEQ multiplex PCR, and TCRdb's table has in-frame clones only and misses some. Found here are approximately 120,000 clones, about 80% of them singletons; the top ten hold 12%. Sequenced: PBMCs. The clonotype originates from a woman between 35 and 50 years old in good health and CMV-seropositive.

In DNA, the CDR3 is TGCAGCGCCCGCGGCCCAGGGTCCGTGAACACTGAAGCTTTCTTT. Its protein product is CSARGPGSVNTEAFF. The rearrangement joins TRBV29-1 to TRBJ1-1; weak D call: TRBD1 (5 bases). CDR1 is SQVTM and CDR2 is ANQGSEA in the germline V gene. CDR3 length: 15 residues. Trimming shortened V by 7 bases and J by 0 bases, and 18 bases separated the two germline ends.